This T cell receptor (beta chain) comes out of a study of OX40 agonist ivuxolimab in advanced cancers. The overall study: Hepatocellular carcinoma, melanoma, renal cell or head and neck cancer was diagnosed in the dose-escalation patients.

Concerning this clone itself: Its specificity is not known.

The V gene's germline CDR1 is SGHVS and CDR2 FNYEAQ. The V end was cut by 5 bases, the J end by 0 bases, with 13 bases between. The CDR3 runs 15 residues. General observations from the study: CD8+ T cells averaged more expanded clones than CD4+. In a subset of nonresponders, normalized T-cell clonal expansion was also low.

Sequencing used immunoSEQ multiplex PCR; TCRdb keeps in-frame clones, though not all of them. This sample yields about 60,000 clones, of which approximately 86% are seen a single time; around 0.6% belongs to the top ten. The study sampled blood at baseline, cycle 4 day 1, and cycle 7 day 1. This sequence originates from an adult with an advanced solid tumor such as melanoma, head and neck, liver or kidney cancer. The J gene is TRBJ2-5, the V gene TRBV7-6; D not certain. Sequencing used CD4+ or CD8+ T cells sorted from blood, obtained in a trial of the OX40 agonist ivuxolimab. CDR3 sequence (DNA): TGTGCCAGCAGCCCTGTGGGGAAGAACCAAGAGACCCAGTACTTC. This gives the protein CASSPVGKNQETQYF. The full variable domain, with the rest looked up from reference TRBV7-6 and TRBJ2-5, is GAGVSQSPRYKVTKRGQDVALRCDPISGHVSLYWYRQALGQGPEFLTYFNYEAQQDKSGLPNDRFSAERPEGSISTLTIQRTEQRDSAMYRCASSPVGKNQETQYFGPGTRLLVL.